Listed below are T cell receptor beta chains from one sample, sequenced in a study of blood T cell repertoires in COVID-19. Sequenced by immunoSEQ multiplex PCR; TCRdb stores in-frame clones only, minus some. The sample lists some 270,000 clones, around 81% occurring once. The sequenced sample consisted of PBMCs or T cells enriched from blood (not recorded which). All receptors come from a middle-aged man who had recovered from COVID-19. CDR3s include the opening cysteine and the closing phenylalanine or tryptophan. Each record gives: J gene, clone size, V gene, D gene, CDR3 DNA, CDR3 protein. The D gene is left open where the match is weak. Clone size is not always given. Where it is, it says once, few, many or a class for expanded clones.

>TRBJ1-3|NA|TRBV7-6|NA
TGTGCCAGCAGCTCCTATAGCCCCGTGGCAGGGGTCGGAAACACCATATATTTT
CASSSYSPVAGVGNTIYF
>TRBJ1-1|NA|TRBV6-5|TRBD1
TGTGCCAGCAGTCCTGTGGACAGGGGGGACACTGAAGCTTTCTTT
CASSPVDRGDTEAFF
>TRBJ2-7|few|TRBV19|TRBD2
TGTGCCAGTAGAGCGGGGAACTACGAGCAGTACTTC
CASRAGNYEQYF
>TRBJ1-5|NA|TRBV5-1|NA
TGCGCCAGCAGCTTGGAGGGGCAGGGGAATCAGCCCCAGCATTTT
CASSLEGQGNQPQHF
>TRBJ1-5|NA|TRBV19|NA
TGTGCCAGTAGTGTGCGAAATTGGAGCAATCAGCCCCAGCATTTT
CASSVRNWSNQPQHF
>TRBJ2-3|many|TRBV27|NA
TGTGCCAGCACCAATTGGGGCGGGGCAGATACGCAGTATTTT
CASTNWGGADTQYF
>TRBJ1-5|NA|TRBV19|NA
TGTGCCAGTAGTGGAGGATATCAGCCCCAGCATTTT
CASSGGYQPQHF
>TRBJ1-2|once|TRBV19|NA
TGTGCCAGTAGTATTCGGGGGGCGCGAGGTAGCTACACCTTC
CASSIRGARGSYTF
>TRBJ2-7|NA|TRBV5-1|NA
TGCGCCAGCAGCTTGGAACAGGCCAGCTCCTACGAGCAGTACTTC
CASSLEQASSYEQYF
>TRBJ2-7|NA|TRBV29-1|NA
TGCAGCGTGGACACGGGGGATTACGAGCAGTACTTC
CSVDTGDYEQYF
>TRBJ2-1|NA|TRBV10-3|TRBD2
TGTGCCAACTCCAACCTACTAGCGGCCACCTACAATGAGCAGTTCTTC
CANSNLLAATYNEQFF
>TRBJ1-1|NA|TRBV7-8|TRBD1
TGTGCCAGCAGCCCGTCCGGGACAGGGAACACTGAAGCTTTCTTT
CASSPSGTGNTEAFF
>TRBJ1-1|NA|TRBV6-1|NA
TGTGCCAGCAGTGAACATTTAGTTGGTGAAGCTTTCTTT
CASSEHLVGEAFF
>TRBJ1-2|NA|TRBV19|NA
TGTGCCACCCAAGTGGGGGGTGGCTACACCTTC
CATQVGGGYTF
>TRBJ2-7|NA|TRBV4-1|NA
TGCGCCAGCAGCCAAGTTGAGGATCCCCTCCAAGGTTCCTACGAGCAGTACTTC
CASSQVEDPLQGSYEQYF
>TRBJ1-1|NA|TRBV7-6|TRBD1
TGTGCCAGCAGCGAAACAGGGGACACTGAAGCTTTCTTT
CASSETGDTEAFF
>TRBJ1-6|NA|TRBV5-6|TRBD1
TGTGCCAGCAGCTTGAGCAGGATCTGGACAGGGGAGAATTCACCCCTCCACTTT
CASSLSRIWTGENSPLHF
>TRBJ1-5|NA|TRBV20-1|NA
TGCAGTGCTAGTCTCCCGGGAGGGAGCAGTCAGCCCCAGCATTTT
CSASLPGGSSQPQHF
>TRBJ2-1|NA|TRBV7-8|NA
TGTGCCAGCAGCTTCAGACACCTCTCCTACAATGAGCAGTTCTTC
CASSFRHLSYNEQFF
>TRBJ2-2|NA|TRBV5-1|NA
TGCGCCAGCAGCTCGATACAGCTAAACACCGGGGAGCTGTTTTTT
CASSSIQLNTGELFF
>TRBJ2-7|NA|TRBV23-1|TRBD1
TGCGCCAGCAGTCACCATGGGGACAGGGAGTATCACGAGCAGTACTTC
CASSHHGDREYHEQYF
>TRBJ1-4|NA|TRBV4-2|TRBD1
TGTGCCAGCAGCCTGACAGGGGGCCCAACTAATGAAAAACTGTTTTTT
CASSLTGGPTNEKLFF
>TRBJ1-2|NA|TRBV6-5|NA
TGTGCCAGCAGTACAGGGACCTATGGCTACACCTTC
CASSTGTYGYTF
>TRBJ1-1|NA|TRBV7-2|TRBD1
TGTGCCAGCAGCTTAGTACCCCAGACAGGGCGACCTAGGGGCACTGAAGCTTTCTTT
CASSLVPQTGRPRGTEAFF
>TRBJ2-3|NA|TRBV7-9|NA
TGTGCCAGCAGCTCCATCGGGGCAGATACGCAGTATTTT
CASSSIGADTQYF
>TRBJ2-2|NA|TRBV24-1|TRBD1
TGTGCCACGACCGGGACAGTCACACCTAGGATGTTTTTT
CATTGTVTPRMFF
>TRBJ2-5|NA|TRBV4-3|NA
TGCGCCAGCAGCCAATCGTACCAGGGTCAAGAGACCCAGTACTTC
CASSQSYQGQETQYF
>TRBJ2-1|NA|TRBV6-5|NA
TGTGCCAGCTTCCTACAGCGGGCAGGAGGGAATGAGCAGTTCTTC
CASFLQRAGGNEQFF
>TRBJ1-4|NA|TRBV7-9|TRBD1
TGTGCCAGCAGCGCAACCGGGACAGGGGGCGAAAAACTGTTTTTT
CASSATGTGGEKLFF
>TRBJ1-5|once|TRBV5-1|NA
TGCGCCAGCAGCTTGGATGGGCAGGATCAGCCCCAGCATTTT
CASSLDGQDQPQHF
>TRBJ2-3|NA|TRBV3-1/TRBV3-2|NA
TGTGCCAGCAGCCGAGGGATCTACACAGATACGCAGTATTTT
CASSRGIYTDTQYF
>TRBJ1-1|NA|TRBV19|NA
TGTGCCACCTCAGGGCCCTTCATGAACACTGAAGCTTTCTTT
CATSGPFMNTEAFF
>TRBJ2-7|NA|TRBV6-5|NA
TGTGCCAGCAGACCCCGCTCAGACTCCTACGAGCAGTACTTC
CASRPRSDSYEQYF
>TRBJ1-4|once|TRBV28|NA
TGTGCCAGCAGTGCACCGGGACTCAGAGTGGGTGAAAAACTGTTTTTT
CASSAPGLRVGEKLFF
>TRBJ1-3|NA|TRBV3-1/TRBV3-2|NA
TGTGCCAGCAGCCAAGCCAATTTTGGCTTCTCTGGAAACACCATATATTTT
CASSQANFGFSGNTIYF